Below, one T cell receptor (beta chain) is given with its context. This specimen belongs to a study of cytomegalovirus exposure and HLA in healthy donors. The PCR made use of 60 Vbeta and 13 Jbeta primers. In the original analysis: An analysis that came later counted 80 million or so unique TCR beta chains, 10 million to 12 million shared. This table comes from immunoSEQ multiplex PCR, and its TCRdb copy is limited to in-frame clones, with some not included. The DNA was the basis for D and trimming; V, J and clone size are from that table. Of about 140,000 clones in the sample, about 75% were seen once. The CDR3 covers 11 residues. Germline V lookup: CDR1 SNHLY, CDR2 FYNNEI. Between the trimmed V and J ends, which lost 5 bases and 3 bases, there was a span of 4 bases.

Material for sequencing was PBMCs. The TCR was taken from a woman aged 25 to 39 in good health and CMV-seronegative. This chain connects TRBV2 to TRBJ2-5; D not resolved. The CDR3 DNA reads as TGTGCCAGCAGTTATGAAGAGACCCAGTACTTC. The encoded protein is CASSYEETQYF.